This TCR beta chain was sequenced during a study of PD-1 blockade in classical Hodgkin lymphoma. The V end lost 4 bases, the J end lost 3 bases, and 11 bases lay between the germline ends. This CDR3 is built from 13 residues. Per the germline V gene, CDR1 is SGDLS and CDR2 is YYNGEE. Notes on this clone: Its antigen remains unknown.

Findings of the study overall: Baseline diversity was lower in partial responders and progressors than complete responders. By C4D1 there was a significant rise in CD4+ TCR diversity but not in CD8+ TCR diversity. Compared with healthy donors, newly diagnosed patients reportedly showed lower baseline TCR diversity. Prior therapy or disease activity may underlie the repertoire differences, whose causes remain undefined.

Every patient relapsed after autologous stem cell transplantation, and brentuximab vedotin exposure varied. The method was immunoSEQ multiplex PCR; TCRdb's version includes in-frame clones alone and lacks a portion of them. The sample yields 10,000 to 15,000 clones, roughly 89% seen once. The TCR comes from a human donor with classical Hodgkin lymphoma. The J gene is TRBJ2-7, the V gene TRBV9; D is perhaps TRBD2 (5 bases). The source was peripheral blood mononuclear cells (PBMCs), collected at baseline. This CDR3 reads CASSPQSGYEQYF. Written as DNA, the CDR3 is TGTGCCAGCAGCCCCCAAAGCGGCTACGAGCAGTACTTC.